The present TCR beta chain was sequenced within a study of shared clonotypes between healthy human individuals. General study points: Clonotype sharing among the donors was expected to vary with sequencing depth.

In the source study's methods: With immunoSEQ giving junction-only sequences and no quality scores, filtering differed. Assay used: immunoSEQ multiplex PCR; TCRdb lists only in-frame clones, some missing. V and J calls and clone size come straight from that table; D and trimming were deduced from the DNA. The sample yields about 1.5 million clones, 95% to 99% seen once. Remarks on this clone: Its antigen is still unknown.

CD4+ cells were split into CD45RA+ naive and CD45RA-negative memory subsets. CDR3 length equals 13 residues. Trimming cost V 5 bases and J 7 bases, with 12 bases left between them. Germline CDR1 is MDHEN and CDR2 is SYDVKM. The receptor was derived from a man under 40 in good health. The chain combines TRBV28 with TRBJ2-1; no firm D call. The sequenced material came from naive CD4+ T cells sorted from blood. As to subset: CD45RA+ positively selected. The CDR3 region has the DNA TGTGCCAGCAGTCCTAGGGTCAAAAATGAGCAGTTCTTC. Translating gives CASSPRVKNEQFF.